The present TCR beta chain was sequenced within a study of CD8+CD57+ T cells in acquired aplastic anemia (dated by TCRdb to 2017 to 2018). In the study overall: CD8+CD57+ expansion was defined as a frequency above the mean frequency observed in healthy subjects. Broad study findings and their caveats: CD8+ Simpson's diversity did not differ significantly between patients and healthy controls (P=0.060). In patients, decreased diversity was observed in CD8+CD57+ cells compared with total CD4+ and CD8+ cell pools. Twenty-nine CD8+ CDR3 sequences were shared between patients and controls but appeared highly expressed in patients and within their immunodominant clones.

Genomic DNA served as template for TCR beta VDJ combination and CDR3 sequence profiling. TCR repertoire sequencing was run on an Illumina HiSeq 2000. The paper's processing steps were these. TRBV/TRBJ rearrangement plots, CDR3 size and DJ length profiles, and Simpson's diversity index were used to assess repertoires. The immunodominant clone was defined as the most abundant DNA sequence in deep sequencing data. CDR3 amino acid sequences were screened for sharing across subjects and compared with published repertoires and the VDJdb database. Using fastp trimming at Q25 and MiXCR clonotype assembly, TCRdb reanalyzed the public sequencing data and kept in-frame beta chains. When rows share a CDR3 protein, they turn into one entry using the most common DNA and genes. Clone size and V and J calls follow TCRdb, not the original study. This sample gives roughly 20,000 distinct CDR3 sequences in total; almost 40% of them show up just once. Together, the top ten hold around 87% of the sample.

The patients picked for sequencing were ones in whom flow cytometry had shown an expansion of CD8+CD57+ cells. For about 15% of the 12 patients, enough cells were available to additionally sequence CD8+CD57+ effector memory cells. Every patient had a diagnosis of severe acquired aplastic anemia based on International Study of Aplastic Anemia and Agranulocytosis and Camitta criteria. No patient had received any therapy when blood was sampled. Bead enrichment of CD8+CD57+ cells gave a mean DNA yield of approximately 1.6 ug. In this study, sorted CD4+ and CD8+ T cells from the blood of healthy subjects and of severe aplastic anemia patients had their TCR repertoires deep-sequenced. In the USA, patient enrollment took place under clinicaltrials.gov protocols 00001620, 01623167, 00001397, 00071045, 00081523 and 00961064. Ficoll-Paque density gradient centrifugation was used to isolate peripheral blood mononuclear cells.

To note about this clonotype: Its antigen target is currently unknown. There are no base qualities to consult, and no much larger clone falls within one base.

The CDR1 and CDR2 encoded by the germline V gene are SGHTA and FQGTGA. Between the V and J ends, shortened by 3 bases and 5 bases respectively, the junction contains 7 bases. Inclusive of the bounding cysteine and phenylalanine, the CDR3 is 13 residues long. Of the read, only the CDR3 DNA is kept; its 39 bases are in frame from base 1. The sequenced sample consisted of CD8+CD57+ T cells sorted from PBMCs. This sample's cell subset or site label indicates: bead-enriched CD8+CD57+ effector memory T cells from SAA patients. The sequence joins TRBV7-3 to TRBJ2-2, with no reliable assignment of the D segment. The clonotype was recovered from a human donor with aplastic anemia. The DNA is as follows: TGTGCCAGCAGCTTTGATTATACCGGGGAGCTGTTTTTT. This translates into CASSFDYTGELFF.